This T cell receptor (beta chain) derives from a study of T cell changes during pregnancy in multiple sclerosis. Trimming removed 10 bases from V and 0 bases from J, with 9 bases in between. CDR3 length: 13 amino acids. The germline gives CDR1 ENHRY, CDR2 SYGVKD. Profiling relied on immunoSEQ multiplex PCR, and the TCRdb table lists in-frame clones only, not all of them. The data contain tens of thousands of clones, roughly 89% of them singletons. This clone was seen a single time. This receptor was identified in a female donor with multiple sclerosis, enrolled in a pregnancy study. The rearrangement links TRBV10-3 to TRBJ2-2; no definite D call. Specimen: CD4+ T cells from peripheral blood mononuclear cells, collected in the first trimester of pregnancy. The CDR3 loop reads CATLRANTGELFF. The CDR3 bases are TGTGCCACCCTCCGGGCGAACACCGGGGAGCTGTTTTTT.